The T cell receptor beta chain described here comes from a study of patients and donors after allogeneic stem cell transplantation. The germline gives CDR1 SGHDT, CDR2 YYEEEE. V lost 2 bases and J lost 6, with 5 bases in between. The CDR3 is made up of 11 amino acids. In TCRdb, the RT-PCR reads were re-called with MiXCR into one record per CDR3 protein. The repertoire holds a few hundred thousand distinct CDR3 sequences, 38% seen once, with about 9.9% in the top ten. This chain uses TRBV5-6 with TRBJ1-1, with D unclear. This TCR came from a human donor who was either an allogeneic HSCT recipient or a stem cell or donor lymphocyte infusion donor (not recorded which). It is not recorded whose cells these are; they may come from a transplant donor. The sample comprised blood, either unsorted or a sorted T cell fraction (not recorded which). Here the CDR3 DNA reads TGTGCCAGCAGCTTAGAGGCTGAAGCTTTCTTT. Amino acid sequence: CASSLEAEAFF.